This entry lists 3 T cell receptor beta chains sequenced from one sample in a study of shared clonotypes between healthy human individuals. The data were produced by immunoSEQ multiplex PCR, yet TCRdb's version contains in-frame clones alone and is incomplete. The table shows 1,500,000 or so clones, with 97% to 99% occurring only once. Sequences were obtained from naive CD4+ T cells sorted from blood. As to subset: CD45RA+ positively selected. These receptors were obtained from a man aged 30 to 39 in good health.

A word on this clone: This sample includes further DNA sequences coding for the same CDR3. The gene calls are TRBV6-5 and TRBJ1-5; tentative D call: TRBD1 (6 bases). Germline V lookup: CDR1 MNHEY, CDR2 SVGAGI. The CDR3 has 13 residues. V lost 6 bases, J lost 0 bases, and 6 bases lay in between. The CDR3 region has the DNA TGTGCCAGCAGGGACAGTAGCAATCAGCCCCAGCATTTT. Translation gives CASRDSSNQPQHF.

The DNA of the CDR3 is TGCAGCGTTGTACCCGACATCGTGCAGGGAACCTACGAGCAGTACTTC. Protein: CSVVPDIVQGTYEQYF. V and J are TRBV29-1 and TRBJ2-7; TRBD1 might be the D (5 bases). Germline assignment: CDR1 SQVTM and CDR2 ANQGSEA. Between the trimmed V and J ends, which lost 4 bases and 2 bases, there was a span of 21 bases. The CDR3 runs 16 residues.

The gene calls are TRBV18 and TRBJ2-1, with 10 bases fitting TRBD2. The V gene's germline CDR1 is KGHSH and CDR2 LQKENI. This CDR3 spans 16 amino acids. Germline trimming cut 3 bases from V and 3 bases from J; bases unmatched to any gene: 5. DNA for the CDR3: TGTGCCAGCTCACCTAGACTAGCGGGTATCTACAATGAGCAGTTCTTC. Translated: CASSPRLAGIYNEQFF.